Below, 18 T cell receptor beta chains from the same sample are listed, as sequenced in a study of read filtering for tumor transcriptome and immune sequencing. Molecular barcoded adaptors covering alpha/delta and beta/gamma chains were used on approximately 440 ng RNA. A single record per CDR3 protein comes from TCRdb applying MiXCR to the reads. The top ten hold around 45% of the sample, which has over 50,000 distinct CDR3 sequences, around 14% seen once. Sequenced input: a population of CD138-negative cells sorted from bone marrow. The receptors here all came from a donor aged 40 or older with multiple myeloma.

The table lists this clonotype with many counts. The V and J genes are TRBV6-1 and TRBJ1-5, with D hard to call. Trimming left V 5 bases short and J 0 bases short, with 11 bases between. Per the germline V gene, CDR1 is MNHNS and CDR2 is SASEGT. There are 15 residues in the CDR3. CDR3 region: CASSPRGPSNQPQHF. CDR3 bases: TGTGCCAGCAGTCCAAGAGGGCCTAGCAATCAGCCCCAGCATTTT.

In this sample, this clonotype turned up many times. The genes are TRBV6-2 or TRBV6-3 and TRBJ1-1; D may be TRBD1 (5 bases). V shed 5 bases and J shed 2 bases, with 12 bases lying between them. CDR1 and CDR2 (germline): MNHEY, SVGEGT. This CDR3 comprises 14 residues. The CDR3 sequence: CASSKPQGNTEAFF. CDR3 coding DNA: TGTGCCAGCAGTAAACCCCAGGGTAACACTGAAGCTTTCTTT.

This clonotype appeared many times. The rearrangement joins TRBV7-2 to TRBJ1-1, with a possible D match to TRBD1 (5 bases). Trimming took 6 bases from V and 4 from J, leaving 9 bases between them. The CDR3 has 12 amino acids. Germline loops: CDR1 SGHTA, CDR2 FQGNSA. CDR3 residues: CASRQTATEAFF. In DNA form, the CDR3 reads TGTGCCAGCAGACAGACAGCCACTGAAGCTTTCTTT.

This clonotype was observed at least ten times. The V call is TRBV29-1, the J call TRBJ1-2; TRBD1 aligns across 9 bases. Per the germline V gene, CDR1 is SQVTM and CDR2 is ANQGSEA. The length of the CDR3 is 12 residues. After removal of 4 bases from V and 6 bases from J, the junction contained 3 bases not matched to a gene. This CDR3 reads CSVVDRGNGYTF. The CDR3 nucleotides are TGCAGCGTTGTGGACAGGGGAAATGGCTACACCTTC.

This chain uses TRBV20-1 with TRBJ2-7, with D possibly TRBD2 on 5 matching bases. Looked up from germline, CDR1 is DFQATT and CDR2 is SNEGSKA (reference sequence). V was trimmed by 3 bases and J by 3 bases, leaving 12 bases between them. This CDR3 comprises 13 residues. The DNA of the CDR3 is TGCAGTGCTAGGAGACTCGGGGACTACGAGCAGTACTTC. This translates into CSARRLGDYEQYF.

As regards this clonotype: This may be a read error: a much more frequent sequence differs by one nucleotide. The chain recombines TRBV24-1 with TRBJ1-5; no firm D call. This CDR3 has 14 residues. CDR1 is KGHDR, CDR2 SFDVKD, per germline. The CDR3 DNA is TGTGCCACCAGTGGATTGTCCGACAATGAGCCCCAGCATTTT. Translated, it gives CATSGLSDNEPQHF.

This clonotype has ten or more counts. The chain joins TRBV27 to TRBJ2-2, with D hard to call. Germline V gene sequence: CDR1 MNHEY, CDR2 SMNVEV (reference sequence). CDR3 length: 14 residues. Trimming took off 1 base at V and 1 base at J, with 4 bases between the two ends. In DNA, the CDR3 is TGTGCCAGCAGTTTATGGCGGAACACCGGGGAGCTGTTTTTT. It encodes CASSLWRNTGELFF.

Regarding this clonotype: A read error may be the cause here, since a much bigger clone is one base away. The chain carries TRBV7-9 and TRBJ1-2; D gene unclear. The CDR3 has 13 amino acids. V was cut by 1 base and J by 5 bases, with 8 bases left in between. Germline values: CDR1 SEHNR, CDR2 FQNEAQ (reference sequence). CDR3 region: CASSLGRSYGYTF. CDR3 sequence (DNA): TGTGCCAGCAGCTTAGGACGGTCATATGGCTACACCTTC.

The V gene is TRBV12-5, the J gene TRBJ1-1; D unclear. CDR1 and CDR2 from the germline V gene are LGHNT and FRNRAP. The germline V and J ends were trimmed by 2 bases and 0 bases, with 4 bases remaining between them. CDR3 length equals 13 residues. The chain's CDR3 is CASGLLLNTEAFF. The CDR3 DNA follows: TGTGCTAGTGGTTTGTTGCTGAACACTGAAGCTTTCTTT. The whole variable domain, filled in from reference TRBV12-5 and TRBJ1-1, reads DARVTQTPRHKVTEMGQEVTMRCQPILGHNTVFWYRQTMMQGLELLAYFRNRAPLDDSGMPKDRFSAEMPDATLATLKIQPSEPRDSAVYFCASGLLLNTEAFFGQGTRLTVV.

Only a few counts were recorded for this clonotype. The rearrangement joins TRBV4-1 to TRBJ2-3, with TRBD2 matching 8 bases. The CDR3 has 19 amino acids. Per the germline V gene, CDR1 is MGHRA and CDR2 is YSYEKL. The ends lost 2 bases at V and 0 bases at J; junction bases unmatched: 13. CDR3 residues: CASSQRGGSGGGSTDTQYF. The CDR3 DNA is TGCGCCAGCAGCCAAAGGGGGGGTAGTGGCGGGGGGAGCACAGATACGCAGTATTTT.

Remarks on this clonotype: A clone one base away is much larger, so this may be a read error. J is TRBJ1-1 and V is TRBV12-3 or TRBV12-4; D remains unclear. This CDR3 comprises 15 residues. V was shortened by 8 bases and J by 5 bases, with 21 bases between the two germline ends. The CDR3 DNA follows: TGTGCCAGCGGACTAAGCCGAGATTCGGGGACTGAAGCTTTCTTT. Encoded protein: CASGLSRDSGTEAFF.

This clonotype was seen more than once but under ten times. The V call is TRBV4-1, the J call TRBJ1-5; D remains ambiguous. Germline V CDR1 and CDR2: MGHRA, YSYEKL. The CDR3 runs to 14 residues. V was pared by 1 base and J by 5 bases, with 9 bases between. CDR3 region: CASSQGFGDQPQHF. CDR3 DNA: TGCGCCAGCAGCCAAGGCTTTGGCGATCAGCCCCAGCATTTT.

In this sample, this clonotype turned up many times. The chain carries TRBV27 and TRBJ2-6; TRBD1 matches 7 bases. V shed 3 bases and J 0 bases; nucleotides not matched to a gene: 5. This CDR3 spans 17 amino acids. The V gene's germline CDR1 is MNHEY and CDR2 SMNVEV (reference sequence). CDR3 region: CASSLRGQSSGANVLTF. The CDR3 nucleotides read TGTGCCAGCAGTTTGAGGGGACAGAGCTCTGGGGCCAACGTCCTGACTTTC.

This clonotype has ten or more counts. The chain joins TRBV7-3 to TRBJ2-1; the match to TRBD2 covers 13 bases. CDR1 is SGHTA, CDR2 FQGTGA, per germline. V gave up 2 bases and J gave up 2 bases; unmatched junction bases: 0. This CDR3 is built from 16 residues. The CDR3 spells CASSLGLAGAYNEQFF. The CDR3 bases are TGTGCCAGCAGCTTAGGACTAGCGGGAGCCTACAATGAGCAGTTCTTC.

This clonotype was counted only a few times. This sequence joins TRBV10-3 and TRBJ2-7, with 12 bases that match TRBD2. CDR3 size: 13 residues. Germline CDR1 ENHRY, CDR2 SYGVKD. V gave up 11 bases and J gave up 3 bases; unmatched junction bases: 5. This CDR3 is CAVQTSGGYEQYF. The CDR3 DNA is TGTGCCGTACAGACTAGCGGGGGCTACGAGCAGTACTTC.

The chain is built from TRBV5-1 and TRBJ1-2; D uncertain. Trimming took 0 bases from V and 6 from J, leaving 9 bases between them. The CDR3 runs to 13 residues. Germline CDR1 reads SGHRS; CDR2 reads YFSETQ. In nucleotides, the CDR3 is TGCGCCAGCAGCTTGGCTGACGGCAATGGCTACACCTTC. It encodes CASSLADGNGYTF.

At least ten counts were recorded for this clonotype. V usage is TRBV7-8 and J usage is TRBJ2-6, with D perhaps being TRBD1 or TRBD2 (5 bases each). Trimming removed 4 bases from V and 0 bases from J, with 16 bases in between. Per the germline V gene, CDR1 is SGHVS and CDR2 is FQNEAQ. The CDR3 loop spans 18 amino acids. CDR3 residues: CASSSKRDGSSGANVLTF. CDR3 coding DNA: TGTGCCAGCAGCTCGAAACGGGACGGCAGCTCTGGGGCCAACGTCCTGACTTTC.

This clonotype was seen many times. The chain carries TRBV7-9 and TRBJ1-2; D is perhaps TRBD1 (6 bases). CDR1 is SEHNR and CDR2 is FQNEAQ in the germline V gene (reference sequence). CDR3 length equals 15 residues. The V and J ends lost 4 bases and 2 bases respectively, with 14 bases between them. For the CDR3, the DNA is TGTGCCAGCAGCTCCCGCAGGGGTGGCAACTATGGCTACACCTTC. Its translation is CASSSRRGGNYGYTF. Together with reference TRBV7-9 and TRBJ1-2, the CDR3 gives the full variable domain: DTGVSQNPRHKITKRGQNVTFRCDPISEHNRLYWYRQTLGQGPEFLTYFQNEAQLEKSRLLSDRFSAERPKGSFSTLEIQRTEQGDSAMYLCASSSRRGGNYGYTFGSGTRLTVV.